The 26 T cell receptor beta chains below come from one sample, sequenced in a study of blood T cell repertoires in COVID-19. The protocol was immunoSEQ multiplex PCR, while the TCRdb copy is restricted to in-frame clones and leaves out a portion. Altogether 300,000 to 400,000 clones are present, roughly 84% being singletons, with the ten largest covering 1%. The sequencing sample was made of peripheral blood. These receptors all come from a man in his fifties with active or convalescent COVID-19.

V is TRBV6-1 and J is TRBJ1-2; no definite D call. Germline values: CDR1 MNHNS, CDR2 SASEGT. Trimming removed 2 bases at V and 2 bases at J, with 6 bases between. CDR3 length: 13 amino acids. CDR3 sequence reads: CASSEPGNYGYTF. For the CDR3, the DNA is TGTGCCAGCAGTGAACCCGGGAACTATGGCTACACCTTC.

The chain employs TRBV5-1 and TRBJ1-2, with TRBD1 as a possible D gene (6 bases). The CDR3 extends over 18 amino acids. Germline CDR1 is SGHRS and CDR2 is YFSETQ. V lost 5 bases and J 4 bases, leaving 27 bases between the germline ends. CDR3 in DNA: TGCGCCAGCAGTCAACTAAGTGGGACAAACGACCTTCGCTATGGCTACACCTTC. Translated: CASSQLSGTNDLRYGYTF.

The genes are TRBV15 and TRBJ2-7; maybe TRBD1 (6 bases). This CDR3 contains 15 residues. Germline CDR1 and CDR2: LNHNV and YYDKDF (reference sequence). V dropped 0 bases and J dropped 2 bases, with 11 bases sitting between them. CDR3 in DNA: TGTGCCACCAGCAGAGATCCATCAGGGGCCTACGAGCAGTACTTC. It specifies CATSRDPSGAYEQYF.

There are a few counts of this clone. The chain uses TRBV5-4 and TRBJ1-2; TRBD1 agrees at 7 bases. This CDR3 comprises 17 residues. The ends lost 3 bases at V and 6 bases at J; junction bases unmatched: 17. CDR1 is SGHNT, CDR2 YYREEE, per germline (reference sequence). The CDR3 DNA reads as TGTGCCAGCAGCTCACCCGGGACAGAGGATGTTAAGCATGGCTACACCTTC. Translation: CASSSPGTEDVKHGYTF.

The V and J genes are TRBV10-3 and TRBJ1-2; weak D call: TRBD1 (6 bases). Trimming stripped 4 bases from V and 9 bases from J, with 15 bases between. CDR1 ENHRY and CDR2 SYGVKD come from the germline V gene. The CDR3 length is 13 residues. CDR3 amino acids: CAISVDREYRYTF. DNA of the CDR3: TGTGCCATCAGTGTGGACAGAGAATATCGCTACACCTTC.

The gene calls are TRBV30 and TRBJ1-1; D is uncertain. Germline lookup yields CDR1 GTSNPN and CDR2 SVGIG (reference sequence). The CDR3 has 14 residues. Trimming shortened V by 0 bases and J by 2 bases, and 10 bases separated the two germline ends. DNA of the CDR3: TGTGCCTGGAGTGTATATCCAGGAAACACTGAAGCTTTCTTT. This translates into CAWSVYPGNTEAFF.

This clone was recorded a few times. The chain employs TRBV7-2 and TRBJ2-7; perhaps TRBD2 as D (6 bases). CDR3 size: 15 residues. V lost 5 bases and J 4 bases, leaving 18 bases between the germline ends. In germline, CDR1 is SGHTA, CDR2 FQGNSA. For the CDR3, the DNA is TGTGCCAGCAGCACTGGGACTGTCGAGGGGTACGAGCAGTACTTC. Amino acids: CASSTGTVEGYEQYF.

This clone occurred a few times. This sequence joins TRBV5-1 and TRBJ1-2; 8 nucleotides line up with TRBD1. CDR3 length equals 13 residues. CDR1 and CDR2 (germline): SGHRS, YFSETQ. J was trimmed by 11 bases and V by 0 bases; bases with no gene match: 6. CDR3 loop: CASSLGRQGQYTF. DNA for the CDR3: TGCGCCAGCAGCTTGGGAAGACAGGGGCAGTACACCTTC.

The V call is TRBV4-1, the J call TRBJ2-7; TRBD2 matches 8 bases. The V and J ends lost 1 base and 4 bases, in that order; junction bases with no gene match: 6. The CDR3 has 15 residues. Germline V gene sequence: CDR1 MGHRA, CDR2 YSYEKL. The CDR3 spells CASSQGGGLDYEQYF. CDR3 nucleotides: TGCGCCAGCAGCCAAGGGGGGGGACTAGATTACGAGCAGTACTTC.

In DNA form, the CDR3 reads TGTGCCAGCAGCTTAGCCACAGGGGATGGCTACACCTTC. Encoded protein: CASSLATGDGYTF. The chain links TRBV7-2 to TRBJ1-2; 7 bases agree with TRBD1. V shed 0 bases and J 6 bases; nucleotides not matched to a gene: 1. The germline CDR1 and CDR2 sequences are SGHTA and FQGNSA. This CDR3 comprises 13 residues.

The rearrangement joins TRBV18 to TRBJ2-3, with D maybe TRBD2 (5 bases). Per germline, CDR1 KGHSH and CDR2 LQKENI. Trimming left V 3 bases short and J 0 bases short, with 13 bases between. This CDR3 is built from 16 residues. CDR3 bases: TGTGCCAGCTCACCCCGGCGGGCCACTAGCACAGATACGCAGTATTTT. Protein product: CASSPRRATSTDTQYF.

This clone was detected a few times. V and J are TRBV5-6 and TRBJ1-6; 8 bases line up with TRBD1. With V trimmed by 1 base and J by 8 bases, 11 bases remained unmatched. Germline lookup yields CDR1 SGHDT and CDR2 YYEEEE. The CDR3 runs 17 residues. The CDR3 region is CASSLFQGAKTYSPLHF. CDR3 DNA: TGTGCCAGCAGCTTGTTTCAGGGGGCGAAGACCTATTCACCCCTCCACTTT. The whole variable domain, filled in from reference TRBV5-6 and TRBJ1-6, reads DAGVTQSPTHLIKTRGQQVTLRCSPKSGHDTVSWYQQALGQGPQFIFQYYEEEERQRGNFPDRFSGHQFPNYSSELNVNALLLGDSALYLCASSLFQGAKTYSPLHFGNGTRLTVT.

This clone has a handful of counts. The chain uses TRBV28 and TRBJ2-7; 7 nucleotides align to TRBD1. With 10 bases clipped from V and 0 bases from J, the junction kept 12 bases outside the gene matches. CDR1 MDHEN and CDR2 SYDVKM come from the germline V gene. This CDR3 comprises 15 residues. Here the CDR3 reads CATDPGTASSYEQYF. CDR3 nucleotide sequence: TGTGCCACCGATCCCGGGACAGCGAGCTCCTACGAGCAGTACTTC.

The chain links TRBV2 to TRBJ2-4; TRBD2 agrees at 10 bases. The CDR3 loop spans 15 amino acids. The V gene's germline CDR1 is SNHLY and CDR2 FYNNEI. Trimming removed 5 bases from V and 1 base from J; junction bases left unmatched: 2. The CDR3 protein is CASSLAGDAKNIQYF. In nucleotides, the CDR3 is TGTGCCAGCAGTCTAGCGGGGGACGCCAAAAACATTCAGTACTTC.

CDR3 protein: CASSLGYGEKAHF. CDR3 bases: TGTGCCAGCAGCTTAGGGTATGGGGAGAAAGCGCATTTT. This rearrangement joins TRBV7-2 to TRBJ1-5; D uncertain. This CDR3 comprises 13 residues. V lost 1 base and J lost 15, with 16 bases in between. The germline gives CDR1 SGHTA, CDR2 FQGNSA.

This chain connects TRBV6-6 to TRBJ1-2; possibly TRBD1 for D (5 bases). This CDR3 has 15 amino acids. Per the germline V gene, CDR1 is MNHNY and CDR2 is SVGAGI (reference sequence). The V end was cut by 4 bases, the J end by 8 bases, with 20 bases between. The CDR3 coding sequence is TGTGCCAGCAGTTTACTCAGCGGGGCTGCCGGGGGCTACACCTTC. Translation gives CASSLLSGAAGGYTF.

The V and J genes are TRBV7-9 and TRBJ1-1; 7 positions agree with TRBD1. This CDR3 spans 14 amino acids. The V gene end was trimmed by 5 bases and the J gene end by 1 base; junction bases not matched to a gene: 4. Germline V CDR1 and CDR2: SEHNR, FQNEAQ (reference sequence). The CDR3 DNA follows: TGTGCCAGCAGCCCATGGGACAGGAACACTGAAGCTTTCTTT. Translated: CASSPWDRNTEAFF.

Comments on this clone: One junction end disagrees with the germline gene, perhaps due to a read error. This chain connects TRBV11-3 to TRBJ2-3; 7 bases match TRBD2. This CDR3 region has 15 residues. CDR1 SGHNT and CDR2 YENEEA come from the germline V gene. In DNA form, the CDR3 reads TGTGCCAGCAGCCCCCGGGGGGTGGGCACGGATACGCAGTATTTT. Protein sequence: CASSPRGVGTDTQYF.

This chain uses TRBV28 with TRBJ1-6; tentatively, D is TRBD1 (6 bases). This CDR3 has 14 amino acids. V was clipped by 6 bases and J by 5 bases, with 11 bases between them. CDR1 is MDHEN, CDR2 SYDVKM, per germline. This chain's CDR3 is CASRPGHDNSPLHF. The DNA of the CDR3 is TGTGCCAGCAGGCCGGGACATGATAATTCACCCCTCCACTTT.

This chain connects TRBV12-3 or TRBV12-4 to TRBJ1-5; the D is unclear. V dropped 5 bases and J dropped 5 bases, with 10 bases sitting between them. This CDR3 has 13 residues. The CDR3: CASSRTSDQPQHF. The CDR3, as DNA: TGTGCCAGCAGTCGAACTTCGGATCAGCCCCAGCATTTT.

V gene TRBV28 combines with J gene TRBJ1-2; 9 bases line up with TRBD1. Germline V gene data show CDR1 as MDHEN and CDR2 as SYDVKM. With 2 bases clipped from V and 6 bases from J, the junction kept 7 bases outside the gene matches. The CDR3 contains 15 residues. This CDR3 is CASSLHGQGMDGYTF. DNA for the CDR3: TGTGCCAGCAGTTTACACGGACAGGGGATGGATGGCTACACCTTC.

The chain combines TRBV4-3 with TRBJ1-4; D possibly corresponds to TRBD1 (5 bases). V was trimmed by 4 bases and J by 7 bases, leaving 22 bases between them. The germline gives CDR1 LGHNA, CDR2 YSLEER. The CDR3 runs 17 residues. This CDR3 reads CASSPAIRGIDGEKLFF. In DNA, the CDR3 is TGCGCCAGCAGCCCTGCCATTCGGGGGATTGATGGTGAAAAACTGTTTTTT.

V usage is TRBV9 and J usage is TRBJ2-5, with TRBD1 matching 8 bases. Germline CDR1 SGDLS, CDR2 YYNGEE. The CDR3 runs to 14 residues. With V trimmed by 3 bases and J by 5 bases, 6 bases remained unmatched. CDR3 region: CASSGPGGGETQYF. CDR3 nucleotides: TGTGCCAGCAGCGGACCAGGGGGCGGTGAGACCCAGTACTTC.

This clone has a single count. The rearrangement joins TRBV7-9 to TRBJ1-1, with unresolved D. V was shortened by 2 bases and J by 1 base, with 11 bases between the two germline ends. This CDR3 contains 15 residues. Per the germline V gene, CDR1 is SEHNR and CDR2 is FQNEAQ (reference sequence). Here the CDR3 DNA reads TGTGCCAGCAGCTTAAGTCGCAGTTCGAACACTGAAGCTTTCTTT. The encoded protein is CASSLSRSSNTEAFF.

This chain connects TRBV6-2 or TRBV6-3 to TRBJ2-3; 13 bases are a match to TRBD2. J lost 13 bases, V lost 2 bases, and 0 bases had no gene match. Germline V CDR1 and CDR2: MNHEY, SVGEGT. This CDR3 comprises 12 residues. The CDR3 loop reads CASSYGTSGKYF. CDR3 nucleotides: TGTGCCAGCAGTTACGGGACTAGCGGGAAGTATTTT.

V is TRBV28 and J is TRBJ1-4; 10 nucleotides agree with TRBD1. With 4 bases clipped from V and 6 bases from J, the junction kept 5 bases outside the gene matches. The V gene's germline CDR1 is MDHEN and CDR2 SYDVKM. This CDR3 is built from 15 residues. CDR3 bases: TGTGCCAGCAGTTCCCCCGGGACAGGGGATGAAAAACTGTTTTTT. Its translation is CASSSPGTGDEKLFF.